This T cell receptor (beta chain) originates from a study of OX40 agonist ivuxolimab in advanced cancers. Findings and caveats of the study: Expanded clones belonging to CD8+ T cells outnumbered, on average, those of CD4+. Some nonresponders also had low normalized T-cell clonal expansion.

As regards this clone: Its antigen is still unknown.

TCRdb's table, derived via immunoSEQ multiplex PCR, lists solely in-frame clones and lacks some. The table includes 85,000 to 90,000 clones, roughly nine tenths detected once. CDR1 and CDR2 from the germline V gene are SGHTA and FQGNSA. Trimming stripped 0 bases from V and 7 bases from J, with 13 bases between. The CDR3 sequence is 15 residues long. J is TRBJ1-5 and V is TRBV7-2; D may be TRBD1 (5 bases). The input for sequencing was CD4+ or CD8+ T cells sorted from blood, taken in a trial of the OX40 agonist ivuxolimab. This clonotype was obtained from an adult with an advanced solid tumor such as melanoma, head and neck, liver or kidney cancer. CDR3 residues: CASSLARGSWQPQHF. As DNA, the CDR3 is TGTGCCAGCAGCTTAGCCCGGGGGTCGTGGCAGCCCCAGCATTTT.